This T cell receptor beta chain was sequenced for a study of control samples from healthy donors and cancer patients. Per the germline V gene, CDR1 is MDHEN and CDR2 is SYDVKM. The germline V and J ends were trimmed by 8 bases and 0 bases, with 7 bases remaining between them. The CDR3 is made up of 12 amino acids. The assay was immunoSEQ multiplex PCR, and TCRdb's table has in-frame clones only and misses some. The sample includes roughly 370,000 clones, about 93% of them seen just once. This receptor was obtained from a man aged 35 to 55 with head and neck cancer. The chain combines TRBV28 with TRBJ1-1; D gene uncertain. The sequenced material came from PBMCs. The CDR3 nucleotides are TGTGCCAGCCGCTCCGTGAACACTGAAGCTTTCTTT. Protein sequence: CASRSVNTEAFF.